The 27 T cell receptor beta chains reported below all come from one sample, sequenced in a study of T cell repertoires in cytomegalovirus infection. Antigens for these TCRs are unknown. One entry per CDR3 protein, called by TCRdb with MiXCR from the reads. The sample includes 550,000 to 850,000 distinct CDR3 sequences, around 35% of them seen just once. Sequencing used cultured PBMCs, obtained from culture after CMV antigen stimulation. The receptors shown here come from a human donor in good health (CMV status not recorded). Some clones in this sample may be carry-over from other donors' samples.

This clonotype was counted a few times. This chain uses TRBV10-3 with TRBJ2-7; D gene unclear. Between the trimmed V and J ends, which lost 3 bases and 2 bases, there was a span of 8 bases. The length of the CDR3 is 13 residues. Germline CDR1 and CDR2: ENHRY and SYGVKD. As DNA, the CDR3 is TGTGCCATCAGTGAATCACTTCCCTACGAGCAGTACTTC. Amino acid sequence: CAISESLPYEQYF.

The chain joins TRBV9 to TRBJ1-1, with D perhaps matching TRBD1 (6 bases). Trimming stripped 0 bases from V and 10 bases from J, with 13 bases between. Germline V gene data show CDR1 as SGDLS and CDR2 as YYNGEE. The CDR3 spans 13 residues. The CDR3 region is CASSVDGGRGAFF. DNA for the CDR3: TGTGCCAGCAGCGTAGACGGGGGGCGCGGAGCTTTCTTT.

V is TRBV27 and J is TRBJ1-1, with a tentative D call TRBD1 (6 bases). Germline V gene lookup returns CDR1 MNHEY and CDR2 SMNVEV (reference sequence). The CDR3 runs 14 residues. V gave up 4 bases and J gave up 6 bases, with 15 bases separating them. The CDR3, as DNA: TGTGCCAGCAGTTCCCGGGGGGGGGCCCCTGAAGCTTTCTTT. It specifies CASSSRGGAPEAFF.

The table lists this clonotype with a few counts. J is TRBJ1-1 and V is TRBV6-2 or TRBV6-3; TRBD1 might be the D (5 bases). From germline, CDR1 is MNHEY and CDR2 SVGEGT. This CDR3 has 13 residues. Trimming stripped 0 bases from V and 4 bases from J, with 6 bases between. This chain's CDR3 is CASSYSGVTEAFF. The CDR3 coding sequence is TGTGCCAGCAGTTACTCGGGGGTCACTGAAGCTTTCTTT.

The genes are TRBV7-6 and TRBJ2-2; D not certain. CDR3 size: 15 residues. V shed 1 base and J shed 4 bases, with 10 bases lying between them. The germline V gene encodes CDR1 SGHVS and CDR2 FNYEAQ. For the CDR3, the DNA is TGTGCCAGCAGCTTAGGAGGCTCTGGCACCGGGGAGCTGTTTTTT. Translation: CASSLGGSGTGELFF. Looking up the rest from reference TRBV7-6 and TRBJ2-2 gives the full variable domain: GAGVSQSPRYKVTKRGQDVALRCDPISGHVSLYWYRQALGQGPEFLTYFNYEAQQDKSGLPNDRFSAERPEGSISTLTIQRTEQRDSAMYRCASSLGGSGTGELFFGEGSRLTVL.

The chain employs TRBV6-2 or TRBV6-3 and TRBJ2-2; D not resolved. The CDR3 length is 16 residues. Trimming left V 5 bases short and J 1 base short, with 14 bases between. Per the germline V gene, CDR1 is MNHEY and CDR2 is SVGEGT. The CDR3 protein is CASSLGVQLNTGELFF. For the CDR3, the DNA is TGTGCCAGCAGTCTCGGCGTCCAGCTGAACACCGGGGAGCTGTTTTTT.

This rearrangement joins TRBV7-6 to TRBJ2-7, with TRBD2 matching over 8 bases. The CDR3 runs 18 residues. Germline lookup yields CDR1 SGHVS and CDR2 FNYEAQ. J gave up 2 bases and V 1 base, and 13 bases lay outside the gene matches. CDR3 nucleotides: TGTGCCAGCAGCTTAGAGAGTGCGGAGCGGGAGCGCCCCTACGAGCAGTACTTC. Translating it yields CASSLESAERERPYEQYF.

Comments on this clonotype: A clone one base away is much larger, so this may be a read error. This chain uses TRBV6-1 with TRBJ1-2; perhaps TRBD1 as D (5 bases). CDR1 and CDR2 (germline): MNHNS, SASEGT. The CDR3 length is 15 residues. Between the trimmed V and J ends, which lost 1 base and 1 base, there was a span of 10 bases. The CDR3 DNA reads TGTGCCAGCAGTGAAGGGGGCCATTTTAACTATGGCTACACCTTC. This codes for CASSEGGHFNYGYTF.

This clonotype has more than one count but fewer than ten. The rearrangement links TRBV7-9 to TRBJ2-7; 9 nucleotides match TRBD2. This CDR3 spans 15 amino acids. Germline trimming cut 0 bases from V and 2 bases from J; bases unmatched to any gene: 2. Per the germline V gene, CDR1 is SEHNR and CDR2 is FQNEAQ (reference sequence). In DNA, the CDR3 is TGTGCCAGCAGCTTAGCGGCTAGCGGGGCCTACGAGCAGTACTTC. Translating gives CASSLAASGAYEQYF.

This chain connects TRBV7-8 to TRBJ2-7; D not certain. The CDR3 loop spans 12 amino acids. The V end was cut by 4 bases, the J end by 13 bases, with 17 bases between. CDR1 and CDR2 (germline): SGHVS, FQNEAQ. CDR3 in DNA: TGTGCCAGCAGCTCAGCCGGGCTACACTCTTACTTC. Amino acid sequence: CASSSAGLHSYF.

V gene TRBV11-2 combines with J gene TRBJ2-1, with a tentative D call TRBD2 (7 bases). V lost 6 bases, J lost 8 bases, and 23 bases lay in between. Germline values: CDR1 SGHAT, CDR2 FQNNGV. CDR3 size: 16 residues. The CDR3 region is CASRFPGGASWDEQFF. As DNA, the CDR3 is TGTGCCAGCAGGTTCCCTGGGGGGGCCTCTTGGGATGAGCAGTTCTTC. Complete variable domain (other parts from reference TRBV11-2 and TRBJ2-1): EAGVAQSPRYKIIEKRQSVAFWCNPISGHATLYWYQQILGQGPKLLIQFQNNGVVDDSQLPKDRFSAERLKGVDSTLKIQPAKLEDSAVYLCASRFPGGASWDEQFFGPGTRLTVL.

This clonotype was recorded at least ten times. The gene calls are TRBV6-1 and TRBJ1-2; the D gene is possibly TRBD1 (6 bases). From germline, CDR1 is MNHNS and CDR2 SASEGT. This CDR3 is built from 14 residues. V lost 3 bases to trimming and J lost 9 bases, with 17 bases between them. The CDR3 protein is CASSDVAGDDSYTF. CDR3 DNA sequence: TGTGCCAGCAGTGATGTAGCAGGGGACGATAGCTACACCTTC.

J is TRBJ2-7 and V is TRBV2; D might be TRBD1 (6 bases). The germline V gene has CDR1 SNHLY and CDR2 FYNNEI. The CDR3 has 14 amino acids. Trimming removed 4 bases at V and 2 bases at J, with 12 bases between. The CDR3 loop reads CASSVDRPAYEQYF. The DNA for the CDR3 is TGTGCCAGCAGTGTTGACAGGCCGGCCTACGAGCAGTACTTC. The full variable domain, with the rest looked up from reference TRBV2 and TRBJ2-7, is EPEVTQTPSHQVTQMGQEVILRCVPISNHLYFYWYRQILGQKVEFLVSFYNNEISEKSEIFDDQFSVERPDGSNFTLKIRSTKLEDSAMYFCASSVDRPAYEQYFGPGTRLTVT.

This clonotype came up a few times. The chain links TRBV7-9 to TRBJ2-1; D uncertain. This CDR3 contains 15 residues. The germline V gene has CDR1 SEHNR and CDR2 FQNEAQ (reference sequence). The V end was cut by 5 bases, the J end by 0 bases, with 11 bases between. The CDR3 loop reads CASSPRSPSYNEQFF. The CDR3 bases are TGTGCCAGCAGCCCCAGAAGCCCCTCCTACAATGAGCAGTTCTTC.

This clonotype was found a few times. The genes are TRBV7-6 and TRBJ2-3; TRBD2 aligns across 7 bases. CDR3 length: 17 amino acids. V was pared by 4 bases and J by 6 bases, with 16 bases of the junction left unmatched. The germline gives CDR1 SGHVS, CDR2 FNYEAQ. CDR3: CASSSRTGTKPVDTQYF. For the CDR3, the DNA is TGTGCCAGCAGCTCAAGGACCGGGACTAAACCCGTCGATACGCAGTATTTT.

The sample holds a few counts of this clonotype. The chain uses TRBV6-2 or TRBV6-3 and TRBJ2-7, with 7 bases matching TRBD1. Germline V gene lookup returns CDR1 MNHEY and CDR2 SVGEGT. This CDR3 is 14 amino acids long. V was clipped by 6 bases and J by 3 bases; unmatched bases: 8. The CDR3 protein is CASRTPGQIYEQYV. The DNA of the CDR3 is TGTGCCAGCAGAACACCGGGACAGATCTACGAGCAGTACGTC.

This clonotype was detected ten times or more. The rearrangement links TRBV11-2 to TRBJ2-1, with D hard to call. The CDR3 has 11 residues. The germline V gene encodes CDR1 SGHAT and CDR2 FQNNGV. Trimming left V 5 bases short and J 10 bases short, with 9 bases between. The chain's CDR3 is CASSQTREQFF. CDR3 nucleotides: TGTGCCAGCAGCCAGACAAGGGAGCAGTTCTTC.

This chain joins TRBV7-8 and TRBJ2-3; 9 nucleotides agree with TRBD2. The junction had 7 bases not matched to a gene; V was cut back by 5 bases and J by 4 bases. CDR3 length equals 15 residues. The germline V gene has CDR1 SGHVS and CDR2 FQNEAQ. The CDR3 nucleotides are TGTGCCAGCAGCCAGGCAAGACTAGCGGCAGATACGCAGTATTTT. Translated, it gives CASSQARLAADTQYF.

This clonotype has a handful of counts. The chain links TRBV5-5 to TRBJ2-2, with a possible D match to TRBD2 (5 bases). The germline V gene has CDR1 SGHKS and CDR2 YYEKEE (reference sequence). V gave up 0 bases and J gave up 3 bases, with 12 bases separating them. The CDR3 is 16 residues long. The CDR3 loop reads CASSLAAGGYTGELFF. CDR3 bases: TGTGCCAGCAGCTTGGCGGCAGGAGGTTACACCGGGGAGCTGTTTTTT. The variable domain in full, with the rest retrieved from reference TRBV5-5 and TRBJ2-2, is DAGVTQSPTHLIKTRGQQVTLRCSPISGHKSVSWYQQVLGQGPQFIFQYYEKEERGRGNFPDRFSARQFPNYSSELNVNALLLGDSALYLCASSLAAGGYTGELFFGEGSRLTVL.

V usage is TRBV19 and J usage is TRBJ1-5, with D unclear. Trimming took 3 bases from V and 4 from J, leaving 7 bases between them. CDR3 length: 13 residues. The germline V gene has CDR1 LNHDA and CDR2 SQIVND (reference sequence). The CDR3 loop reads CASSIGGNQPQHF. CDR3 bases: TGTGCCAGTAGTATTGGTGGAAATCAGCCCCAGCATTTT.

Many counts were recorded for this clonotype. V is TRBV7-2 and J is TRBJ1-1, with D possibly being TRBD1 (6 bases). This CDR3 is 16 amino acids long. V was pared by 2 bases and J by 0 bases, with 13 bases between. Germline V gene data show CDR1 as SGHTA and CDR2 as FQGNSA. The CDR3 DNA reads TGTGCCAGCAGCTTAACTCCCGGACAGTTGAACACTGAAGCTTTCTTT. Protein product: CASSLTPGQLNTEAFF. The full variable domain, its missing parts supplied by reference TRBV7-2 and TRBJ1-1, is GAGVSQSPSNKVTEKGKDVELRCDPISGHTALYWYRQSLGQGLEFLIYFQGNSAPDKSGLPSDRFSAERTGGSVSTLTIQRTQQEDSAVYLCASSLTPGQLNTEAFFGQGTRLTVV.

This clonotype turned up a few times. The CDR3 region has the DNA TGTGCCAGCAGCACCCCCGGGACTAGCGGCGGGTATGAGCAGTTCTTC. It is translated as CASSTPGTSGGYEQFF. V gene TRBV7-8 combines with J gene TRBJ2-1; 11 nucleotides line up with TRBD2. The CDR3 sequence is 16 residues long. The germline V gene has CDR1 SGHVS and CDR2 FQNEAQ. V trimming: 5 bases; J trimming: 8 bases; junction bases outside the gene matches: 11.

This sequence joins TRBV6-2 or TRBV6-3 and TRBJ2-7; D not certain. The CDR3 has 13 residues. CDR1 and CDR2 (germline): MNHEY, SVGEGT. Trimming removed 2 bases at V and 3 bases at J, with 8 bases between. Written as DNA, the CDR3 is TGTGCCAGCAGTTACAGACCAAGCTACGAGCAGTACTTC. Translated: CASSYRPSYEQYF.

This clonotype was found many times. The V and J genes are TRBV7-2 and TRBJ1-6; weak D call: TRBD1 (5 bases). CDR3 length: 15 amino acids. V dropped 2 bases and J dropped 7 bases, with 12 bases sitting between them. Looked up from germline, CDR1 is SGHTA and CDR2 is FQGNSA. The CDR3 DNA follows: TGTGCCAGCAGCTTAAGGGGAGATTACAATTCACCCCTCCACTTT. Amino acid sequence: CASSLRGDYNSPLHF.

This rearrangement joins TRBV6-6 to TRBJ2-1, with TRBD2 matching over 7 bases. Losses at the gene ends were 0 bases for V and 7 bases for J; bases not matched to a gene: 9. Germline assignment: CDR1 MNHNY and CDR2 SVGAGI (reference sequence). The CDR3 extends over 16 amino acids. CDR3 sequence reads: CASSYSREGQENEQFF. In DNA form, the CDR3 reads TGTGCCAGCAGTTACTCGAGGGAGGGCCAGGAAAATGAGCAGTTCTTC.

The gene calls are TRBV12-3 or TRBV12-4 and TRBJ2-7; D gene unclear. Between the trimmed V and J ends, which lost 3 bases and 1 base, there was a span of 10 bases. The CDR3 totals 14 residues. The CDR3 DNA reads TGTGCCAGCAGTTTGGATCCAGTTTCCTACGAGCAGTACTTC. Translation gives CASSLDPVSYEQYF.

This clonotype has only a few counts. The rearrangement links TRBV14 to TRBJ2-7; D is possibly TRBD1 or TRBD2 (5 bases each). Germline V gene sequence: CDR1 SGHDN, CDR2 FVKESK. The V end lost 0 bases, the J end lost 0 bases, and 12 bases lay between the germline ends. The CDR3 extends over 16 amino acids. The CDR3 protein is CASSQDEWDRSYEQYF. CDR3 DNA sequence: TGTGCCAGCAGCCAAGATGAGTGGGACCGCTCCTACGAGCAGTACTTC.